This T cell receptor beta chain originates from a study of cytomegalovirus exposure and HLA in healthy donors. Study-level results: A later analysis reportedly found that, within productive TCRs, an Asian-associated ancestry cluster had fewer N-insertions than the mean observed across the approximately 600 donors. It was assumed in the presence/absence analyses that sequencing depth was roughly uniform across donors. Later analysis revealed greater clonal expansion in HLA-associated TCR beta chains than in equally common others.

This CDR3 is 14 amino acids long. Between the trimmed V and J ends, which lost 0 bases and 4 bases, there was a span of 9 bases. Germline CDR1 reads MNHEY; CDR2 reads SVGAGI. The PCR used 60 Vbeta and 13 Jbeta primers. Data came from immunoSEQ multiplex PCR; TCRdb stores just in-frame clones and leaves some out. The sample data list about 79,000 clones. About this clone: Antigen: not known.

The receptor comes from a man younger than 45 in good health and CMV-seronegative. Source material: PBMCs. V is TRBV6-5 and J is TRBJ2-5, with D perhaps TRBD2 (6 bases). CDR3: CASSYSAEGETQYF. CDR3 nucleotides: TGTGCCAGCAGTTACTCGGCGGAGGGAGAGACCCAGTACTTC.